The 4 T cell receptor beta chains listed next were all sequenced from one sample in a study of control samples from healthy donors and cancer patients. Profiling relied on immunoSEQ multiplex PCR, and the TCRdb table lists in-frame clones only, not all of them. This sample has 120,000 or so clones, with over 85% found just once. The material sequenced was blood. Receptors originate from a young man in good health.

The chain links TRBV6-5 to TRBJ1-5; no clear D. Germline CDR1 and CDR2: MNHEY and SVGAGI. Trimming took 7 bases from V and 3 from J, leaving 10 bases between them. The CDR3 consists of 13 residues. This CDR3 reads CASIYELNQPQHF. CDR3 in DNA: TGTGCCAGCATTTATGAACTCAATCAGCCCCAGCATTTT.

This chain links TRBV19 with TRBJ1-4; the match to TRBD1 covers 8 bases. V was pared by 5 bases and J by 8 bases, with 7 bases of the junction left unmatched. Germline CDR1 and CDR2: LNHDA and SQIVND (reference sequence). CDR3 length equals 14 residues. The chain's CDR3 is CASSPWTGSEKLFF. DNA of the CDR3: TGTGCCAGTAGTCCGTGGACAGGGAGCGAAAAACTGTTTTTT.

The J gene is TRBJ2-5, the V gene TRBV3-1 (or the pseudogene TRBV3-2), with D perhaps assigned TRBD1 or TRBD2 (5 bases each). Germline-derived CDR1 and CDR2 are LGHDT and YNNKEL (reference sequence). The CDR3 extends over 14 amino acids. V was clipped by 4 bases and J by 1 base, with 10 bases between them. For the CDR3, the DNA is TGTGCCAGCAGCCTGGGGACCGCCCAAGAGACCCAGTACTTC. The encoded protein is CASSLGTAQETQYF.

This rearrangement joins TRBV4-3 to TRBJ1-1; 10 positions match TRBD1. The CDR3 sequence is 14 residues long. The junction had 6 bases not matched to a gene; V was cut back by 5 bases and J by 6 bases. The V gene's germline CDR1 is LGHNA and CDR2 YSLEER. The CDR3 sequence: CASSTGQGVPEAFF. CDR3 bases: TGCGCCAGCAGCACCGGACAGGGGGTCCCTGAAGCTTTCTTT.